This record concerns one TCR beta chain sequence. This CDR3 contains 15 residues. The V gene's germline CDR1 is SGHDT and CDR2 YYEEEE. The V end was cut by 5 bases, the J end by 1 base, with 15 bases between. The data originate from a study of blood T cell repertoires in COVID-19. Overall study context: The samples span acute and convalescent COVID-19 from the United States, Italy and Spain. T cells, B-cell-depleted T cells, or PBMCs provided the cDNA or gDNA that served as material.

Original data processing: For nucleated cells, counts were estimated from reference gene primer amplification. The repertoire was sequenced with immunoSEQ multiplex PCR; TCRdb's copy has only in-frame clones and lacks some. V and J calls plus clone size are reproduced from that table; the DNA served to infer D and trimming. The sample records some 70,000 clones, about 87% being singletons. The receptor's source is a man in his forties or fifties with active COVID-19. The specimen sequenced was peripheral blood. This rearrangement joins TRBV5-6 to TRBJ2-5; D possibly corresponds to TRBD1 (6 bases). In DNA form, the CDR3 reads TGTGCCAGCAGTCAGATTACAGGGACCCAAGAGACCCAGTACTTC. Protein product: CASSQITGTQETQYF. Full variable domain (remainder filled in from reference TRBV5-6 and TRBJ2-5): DAGVTQSPTHLIKTRGQQVTLRCSPKSGHDTVSWYQQALGQGPQFIFQYYEEEERQRGNFPDRFSGHQFPNYSSELNVNALLLGDSALYLCASSQITGTQETQYFGPGTRLLVL.